The 3 T cell receptor beta chains below come from one sample, sequenced in a study of blood T cell repertoires in COVID-19. Clones were sequenced by immunoSEQ multiplex PCR, and TCRdb holds only the in-frame ones, with some missing. The table shows fewer than 200,000 clones, with approximately 82% occurring only once. Sequenced sample: PBMCs or T cells enriched from blood (not recorded which). The receptors stem from a woman in her forties or fifties in a cohort exposed to, infected with or recovered from COVID-19 (not recorded which).

The chain employs TRBV2 and TRBJ1-2; TRBD1 is a possible D gene (6 bases). The CDR3 contains 12 residues. Germline assignment: CDR1 SNHLY and CDR2 FYNNEI. V lost 10 bases and J lost 8, with 17 bases in between. The CDR3 bases are TGTGCCACTCGTCCACAGGGCGGCGGCTACACCTTC. Amino acids: CATRPQGGGYTF.

The chain uses TRBV19 and TRBJ1-2; D perhaps matches TRBD1 (6 bases). Trimming cost V 6 bases and J 4 bases, with 15 bases left between them. In germline, CDR1 is LNHDA, CDR2 SQIVND (reference sequence). This CDR3 spans 14 amino acids. The CDR3 here is CASSPQMGAYGYTF. In nucleotides, the CDR3 is TGTGCCAGTAGCCCTCAAATGGGGGCCTATGGCTACACCTTC.

The V gene is TRBV9, the J gene TRBJ1-2, with TRBD1 identical over 7 bases. V shed 4 bases, J shed 5 bases, and the junction held 8 bases outside the gene matches. The germline gives CDR1 SGDLS, CDR2 YYNGEE. The CDR3 has 14 amino acids. CDR3: CASSRTGANYGYTF. The DNA for the CDR3 is TGTGCCAGCAGCCGTACAGGGGCGAATTATGGCTACACCTTC.